One and the same sample provided the 14 T cell receptor beta chains below, sequenced in a study of blood T cell repertoires in COVID-19 (dated by TCRdb to about 2020). Library construction relied on the immunoSEQ multiplex PCR assay. Here the immuneACCESS table is served through TCRdb, limited to in-frame sequences with V and J called. Missing clones are a known gap in these copies; in checked studies unresolved V genes cover under half, and the rest lacks a known reason. For this sample the table gives 45,000 to 70,000 clones, of which approximately 86% were detected only once. Roughly 21% of the sample is taken by the ten largest. Sequenced sample: peripheral blood. These receptors were obtained from a woman older than 75 with COVID-19, enrolled during active disease.

This clone was picked up one time. This chain connects TRBV7-9 to TRBJ2-3; TRBD2 might be the D (5 bases). The CDR3 contains 16 residues. V shed 5 bases and J shed 0 bases, with 15 bases lying between them. In germline, CDR1 is SEHNR, CDR2 FQNEAQ (reference sequence). In DNA, the CDR3 is TGTGCCAGCAGCCCAATACGAGGGTTGAGCACAGATACGCAGTATTTT. This encodes CASSPIRGLSTDTQYF.

The rearrangement uses TRBV6-5 and TRBJ1-2; TRBD1 might be the D (5 bases). Trimming pared 5 bases from V and 6 bases from J, leaving 7 bases between. The CDR3 loop spans 11 amino acids. CDR1 is MNHEY, CDR2 SVGAGI, per germline. In nucleotides, the CDR3 is TGTGCCAGCAGTCAGGGCCATGGCTACACCTTC. Translation: CASSQGHGYTF.

V is TRBV15 and J is TRBJ1-1, with D hard to call. V was cut by 1 base and J by 0 bases, with 6 bases left in between. Germline V gene lookup returns CDR1 LNHNV and CDR2 YYDKDF (reference sequence). This CDR3 contains 14 residues. DNA of the CDR3: TGTGCCACCAGCAGAGCCCTCCTGAACACTGAAGCTTTCTTT. The encoded protein is CATSRALLNTEAFF. Full variable domain (rest looked up from reference TRBV15 and TRBJ1-1): DAMVIQNPRYQVTQFGKPVTLSCSQTLNHNVMYWYQQKSSQAPKLLFHYYDKDFNNEADTPDNFQSRRPNTSFCFLDIRSPGLGDTAMYLCATSRALLNTEAFFGQGTRLTVV.

This chain uses TRBV5-6 with TRBJ2-5; 9 bases line up with TRBD1. The V gene's germline CDR1 is SGHDT and CDR2 YYEEEE. The CDR3 contains 17 residues. The trim removed 8 bases at V and 4 bases at J, leaving 18 bases unmatched. DNA of the CDR3: TGTGCCAGTAGCCGGAGGGTGGGACAGGGTTTTGGAGAGACCCAGTACTTC. This sequence encodes CASSRRVGQGFGETQYF. The full variable domain, in which reference TRBV5-6 and TRBJ2-5 provide the parts outside the CDR3, is DAGVTQSPTHLIKTRGQQVTLRCSPKSGHDTVSWYQQALGQGPQFIFQYYEEEERQRGNFPDRFSGHQFPNYSSELNVNALLLGDSALYLCASSRRVGQGFGETQYFGPGTRLLVL.

The chain recombines TRBV9 with TRBJ1-2; TRBD1 matches 8 bases. Trimming took 0 bases from V and 6 from J; bases not matched to a gene: 7. Germline V lookup: CDR1 SGDLS, CDR2 YYNGEE. The CDR3 totals 15 residues. CDR3 protein: CASSVALTGVDGYTF. The CDR3 nucleotides are TGTGCCAGCAGCGTAGCTTTGACAGGGGTAGATGGCTACACCTTC. The whole variable domain, remainder taken from reference TRBV9 and TRBJ1-2, is DSGVTQTPKHLITATGQRVTLRCSPRSGDLSVYWYQQSLDQGLQFLIQYYNGEERAKGNILERFSAQQFPDLHSELNLSSLELGDSALYFCASSVALTGVDGYTFGSGTRLTVV.

CDR3 amino acids: CASSLREGTEAFF. CDR3 coding DNA: TGTGCCAGCTCACTACGGGAGGGGACTGAAGCTTTCTTT. The chain employs TRBV18 and TRBJ1-1; possibly TRBD1 for D (5 bases). V shed 4 bases and J shed 5 bases, with 11 bases lying between them. This CDR3 spans 13 amino acids. The germline CDR1 and CDR2 sequences are KGHSH and LQKENI.

V usage is TRBV5-1 and J usage is TRBJ1-1; unclear D gene. The CDR3 loop spans 14 amino acids. Deletions cut 3 bases from V and 5 bases from J, with 14 bases between. The germline V gene encodes CDR1 SGHRS and CDR2 YFSETQ. CDR3 protein: CASSSSGRATEAFF. The CDR3 bases are TGCGCCAGCAGCTCCTCGGGGAGGGCTACTGAAGCTTTCTTT.

The chain carries TRBV5-1 and TRBJ2-3, with 10 bases matching TRBD2. V trimming: 3 bases; J trimming: 1 base; junction bases outside the gene matches: 2. This CDR3 is built from 15 residues. Germline CDR1 SGHRS, CDR2 YFSETQ. CDR3 sequence (DNA): TGCGCCAGCAGCTACGGGACTAGCGGCACAGATACGCAGTATTTT. This encodes CASSYGTSGTDTQYF. The full variable domain, rest sourced from reference TRBV5-1 and TRBJ2-3, is KAGVTQTPRYLIKTRGQQVTLSCSPISGHRSVSWYQQTPGQGLQFLFEYFSETQRNKGNFPGRFSGRQFSNSRSEMNVSTLELGDSALYLCASSYGTSGTDTQYFGPGTRLTVL.

The rearrangement links TRBV18 to TRBJ2-7; TRBD1 matches 9 bases. Germline V gene data show CDR1 as KGHSH and CDR2 as LQKENI. With V trimmed by 3 bases and J by 1 base, 10 bases remained unmatched. This CDR3 contains 17 residues. Written as DNA, the CDR3 is TGTGCCAGCTCACCGCTGCCGGGGACAGGGTTTTCCTACGAGCAGTACTTC. Translated: CASSPLPGTGFSYEQYF.

This chain connects TRBV15 to TRBJ2-7, with TRBD1 matching 7 bases. V lost 2 bases and J lost 6; bases outside the gene matches: 7. The CDR3 loop spans 14 amino acids. The germline CDR1 and CDR2 sequences are LNHNV and YYDKDF (reference sequence). DNA of the CDR3: TGTGCCACCAGCAGAAAGGGACAGCCTTCCGAGCAGTACTTC. It encodes CATSRKGQPSEQYF.

The chain is built from TRBV15 and TRBJ2-2; D is possibly TRBD1 (6 bases). The CDR3 consists of 17 residues. Trimming removed 0 bases from V and 1 base from J, with 12 bases in between. Germline V gene data show CDR1 as LNHNV and CDR2 as YYDKDF (reference sequence). The CDR3 reads CATSRDDRLGNTGELFF. The CDR3 nucleotides read TGTGCCACCAGCAGAGACGACAGGTTGGGGAACACCGGGGAGCTGTTTTTT.

The gene calls are TRBV7-6 and TRBJ2-1; 9 positions match TRBD2. V was pared by 1 base and J by 4 bases, with 2 bases of the junction left unmatched. Germline loops: CDR1 SGHVS, CDR2 FNYEAQ. The CDR3 consists of 15 residues. The CDR3 spells CASSLVSGRYNEQFF. The CDR3 DNA reads as TGTGCCAGCAGCTTAGTTAGCGGGAGATACAATGAGCAGTTCTTC.

The rearrangement uses TRBV2 and TRBJ2-2; D is possibly TRBD1 (5 bases). V lost 7 bases and J lost 0, with 15 bases in between. This CDR3 is built from 16 residues. Germline CDR1 reads SNHLY; CDR2 reads FYNNEI. In DNA form, the CDR3 reads TGTGCCAGCACCTCGACAGCTCACCCGAACACCGGGGAGCTGTTTTTT. This encodes CASTSTAHPNTGELFF.

This clone has just a few counts. The genes are TRBV18 and TRBJ2-1, with D perhaps TRBD1 (5 bases). From germline, CDR1 is KGHSH and CDR2 LQKENI. The CDR3 extends over 13 amino acids. V lost 3 bases and J lost 4, with 7 bases in between. This CDR3 is CASSPPGYNEQFF. The CDR3 nucleotides read TGTGCCAGCTCACCCCCAGGGTACAATGAGCAGTTCTTC.